This TCR beta chain emerged from a study of identical twins listed by TCRdb under 2016. General notes on the study: The study deep-sequenced TCR alpha and beta repertoires from monozygotic twins, unrelated adults of various ages and cord blood to test whether fetal clonotypes persist. To rule out contamination, replicate twin experiments were performed at different times with different library preparation protocols.

What the work shows at the level of the full study, not this receptor alone: Fewer insertions were carried by abundant cord blood beta clonotypes; a weaker similar trend was observed in young adult naive repertoires, while no such trend was observed in memory repertoires. In monozygotic twins, out-of-frame TCR alpha sharing was systematically underestimated by recombination models, although the models agreed with sharing between unrelated individuals. Because the same donors could not be followed over many years, conclusions were based on cross-sectional statistical analysis. Compared with coincidental sharing between unrelated individuals, an excess of low generation-probability sequences was observed among out-of-frame TCR alpha sequences shared between twins. In beta out-of-frame sequences, excess twin sharing was weaker, because having fewer shared sequences lowered the signal-to-noise ratio. Invariant T cells such as MAIT and iNKT could partly confound zero-insertion analyses, though diverse VJ usage argued against this for most clonotypes.

This clonotype was counted only a few times. No antigen is known for it. Within one base of it there is no much larger clone, and no base qualities were kept. Sequences LNHDA (CDR1) and SQIVND (CDR2) are obtained from the germline V gene (reference sequence). The CDR3 starts with the cysteine, ends with the phenylalanine, and has 14 residues. Kept here is only the CDR3 DNA, which spans 42 bases and is read in frame from base 1. V was cut back by 3 bases and J by 5 bases, leaving a gap of 14 bases between them. Library method: 5' RACE. The instrument given in TCRdb is Illumina HiSeq 2000. Template switching introduced a universal primer binding site; the final cDNA contained a unique molecular identifier, enabling accurate counting of TCR cDNA molecules. Specific primers in the conserved constant-segment region were used to synthesize first-strand cDNA for the TCR alpha and beta chains. To control for contamination, every cDNA library was double barcoded, receiving both a SMART-Mk sample barcode and Illumina barcodes. TruSeq adapter sequences along with Illumina sample barcodes were introduced in two successive PCR steps. The TCR alpha and beta cDNA libraries were sequenced on the Illumina HiSeq platform using custom primers. On the study's bioinformatics: MiGEC was used to process raw reads and extract unique molecular identifiers, and MiXCR was used to find CDR3 positions. For each individual, recombination models were inferred using an EM algorithm with the repgenHMM and IGoR tools. The tcR package in R was used for shared clonotype analysis, with sharing normalized by the product of cloneset sizes. To study raw recombination without the effects of thymic and clonal selection, out-of-frame nonproductive sequences were analyzed. TCRdb cleaned the public reads at Q25 with fastp, built clones with MiXCR and kept in-frame beta chains. Entries are consolidated by CDR3 protein sequence, retaining the most common genes and DNA. It is TCRdb's table, rather than the study itself, that gives the V and J calls and clone size. The sample table shows some 1,600,000 distinct CDR3 sequences, and about 32% are seen once. The top ten hold less than 0.35% of the sample.

Every donor was a healthy Caucasian. The chain couples TRBV19 to TRBJ2-7, with the D gene too uncertain to name. This receptor was taken from a newborn girl in good health. The sequenced material came from cord blood. The CDR3 reads as follows: CASSILVSRHEQYF. Here is the DNA: TGTGCCAGTAGTATTCTTGTCAGCCGCCACGAGCAGTACTTC.